This T cell receptor beta chain was documented in a study of early T cells in non-severe SARS-CoV-2 infection. TCRdb passed the 5' RACE reads through MiXCR, listing each CDR3 protein once. The sample has 35,000 to 45,000 distinct CDR3 sequences, roughly 6.8% seen once. This clonotype was counted at least ten times. Trimming at V came to 7 bases and at J to 4 bases, leaving 9 bases not matched to a gene. Germline V gene sequence: CDR1 MDHEN, CDR2 SYDVKM. The CDR3 sequence is 15 residues long. The chain joins TRBV28 to TRBJ2-1; 8 bases match TRBD2. This TCR was sampled from an adult who was a healthcare worker with PCR-confirmed SARS-CoV-2 infection or an uninfected control (not recorded which). The sample consisted of whole blood, taken at baseline. The DNA for the CDR3 is TGTGCCAGCATGCGGCCGGGACTAGGGTACAATGAGCAGTTCTTC. Translated: CASMRPGLGYNEQFF.